The present T cell receptor beta chain was sequenced within a study of blood T cell repertoires in COVID-19. The overall study: The study drew acute and convalescent COVID-19 samples from the United States, Italy and Spain. PBMCs, B-cell-depleted T cells, or T cells were the source of the cDNA or gDNA that made up the material.

Per the original data handling: Cell counts per sample came from amplifying reference gene primers. Sequencing used immunoSEQ multiplex PCR; TCRdb keeps in-frame clones, though not all of them. V, J and clone size derive from that table, while D and trimming were established from the DNA sequence. The sample records 130,000 or so clones, approximately 77% being singletons. The junction had 5 bases not matched to a gene; V was cut back by 4 bases and J by 0 bases. This CDR3 comprises 16 residues. Germline V gene lookup returns CDR1 SGHRS and CDR2 YFSETQ. This receptor was obtained from a man aged 80 or over with acute or convalescent COVID-19. This sequence joins TRBV5-1 and TRBJ1-4; 8 bases match TRBD1. Source material: peripheral blood. The CDR3 here is CASSPGQGATNEKLFF. In DNA form, the CDR3 reads TGCGCCAGCAGCCCAGGACAGGGTGCAACTAATGAAAAACTGTTTTTT.